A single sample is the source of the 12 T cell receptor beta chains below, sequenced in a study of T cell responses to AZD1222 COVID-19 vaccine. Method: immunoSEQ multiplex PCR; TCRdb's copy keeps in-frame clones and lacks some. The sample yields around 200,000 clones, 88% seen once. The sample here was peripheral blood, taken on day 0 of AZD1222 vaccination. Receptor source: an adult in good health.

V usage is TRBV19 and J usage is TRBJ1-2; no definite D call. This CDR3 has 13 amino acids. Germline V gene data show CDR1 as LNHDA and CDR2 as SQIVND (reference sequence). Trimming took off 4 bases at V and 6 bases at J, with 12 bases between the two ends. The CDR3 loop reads CASSRQLLNGYTF. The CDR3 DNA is TGTGCCAGTAGTAGGCAGCTCCTTAATGGCTACACCTTC.

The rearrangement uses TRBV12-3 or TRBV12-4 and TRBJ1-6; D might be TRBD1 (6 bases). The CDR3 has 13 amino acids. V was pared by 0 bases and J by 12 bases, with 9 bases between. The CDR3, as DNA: TGTGCCAGCAGTTTAGCGCAAGGGGGACCCCTCCACTTT. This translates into CASSLAQGGPLHF.

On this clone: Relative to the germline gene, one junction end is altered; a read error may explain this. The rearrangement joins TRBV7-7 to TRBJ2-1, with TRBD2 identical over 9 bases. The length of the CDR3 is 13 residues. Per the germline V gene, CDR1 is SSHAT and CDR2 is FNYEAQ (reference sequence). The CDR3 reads CASSGGRPNEQFF. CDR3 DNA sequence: TGTGCTAGCAGCGGGGGGAGGCCCAATGAGCAGTTCTTC.

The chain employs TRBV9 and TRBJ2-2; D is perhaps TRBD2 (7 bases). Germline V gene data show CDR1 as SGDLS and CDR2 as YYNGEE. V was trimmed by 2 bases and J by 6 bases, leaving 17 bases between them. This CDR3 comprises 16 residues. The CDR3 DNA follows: TGTGCCAGCAGCGTGGAAAGGGGGGGATGGCCCGGGGAGCTGTTTTTT. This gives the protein CASSVERGGWPGELFF.

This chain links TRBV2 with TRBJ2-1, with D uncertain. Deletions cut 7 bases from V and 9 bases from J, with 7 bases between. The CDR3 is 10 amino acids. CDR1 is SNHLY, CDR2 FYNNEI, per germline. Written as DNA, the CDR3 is TGTGCCAGCACGTTAATTGAGCAGTTCTTC. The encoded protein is CASTLIEQFF. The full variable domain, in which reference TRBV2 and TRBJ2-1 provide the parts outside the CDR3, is EPEVTQTPSHQVTQMGQEVILRCVPISNHLYFYWYRQILGQKVEFLVSFYNNEISEKSEIFDDQFSVERPDGSNFTLKIRSTKLEDSAMYFCASTLIEQFFGPGTRLTVL.

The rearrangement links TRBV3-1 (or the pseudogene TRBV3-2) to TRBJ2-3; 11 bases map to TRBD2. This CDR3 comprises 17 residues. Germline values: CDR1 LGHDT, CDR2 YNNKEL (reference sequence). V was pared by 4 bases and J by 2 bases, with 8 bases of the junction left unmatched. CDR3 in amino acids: CASSPRLAGPLTDTQYF. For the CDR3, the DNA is TGTGCCAGCAGCCCCCGACTAGCGGGGCCCCTCACAGATACGCAGTATTTT.

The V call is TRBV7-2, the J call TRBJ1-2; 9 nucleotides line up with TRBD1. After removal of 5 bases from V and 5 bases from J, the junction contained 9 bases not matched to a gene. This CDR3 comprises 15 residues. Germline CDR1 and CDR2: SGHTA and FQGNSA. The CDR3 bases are TGTGCCAGCAGCCCAGGGACAGGGATAGGGTATGGCTACACCTTC. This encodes CASSPGTGIGYGYTF.

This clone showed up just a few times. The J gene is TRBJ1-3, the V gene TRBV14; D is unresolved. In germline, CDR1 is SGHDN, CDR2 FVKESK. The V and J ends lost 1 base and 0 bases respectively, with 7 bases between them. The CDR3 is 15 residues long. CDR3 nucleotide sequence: TGTGCCAGCAGCCAAGGCGTTCTCTCTGGAAACACCATATATTTT. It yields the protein CASSQGVLSGNTIYF.

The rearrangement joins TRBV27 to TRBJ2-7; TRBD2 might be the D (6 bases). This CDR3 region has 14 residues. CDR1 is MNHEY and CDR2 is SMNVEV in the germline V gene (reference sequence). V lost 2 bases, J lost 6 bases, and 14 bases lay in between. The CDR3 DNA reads TGTGCCAGCAGTTTAAATGGGGGAGCGGGCGAGCAGTACTTC. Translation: CASSLNGGAGEQYF.

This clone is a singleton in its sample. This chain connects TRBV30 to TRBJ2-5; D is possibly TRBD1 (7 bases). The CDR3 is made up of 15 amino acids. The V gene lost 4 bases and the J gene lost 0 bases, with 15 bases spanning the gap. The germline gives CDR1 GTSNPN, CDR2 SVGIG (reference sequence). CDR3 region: CAWNGAGGNQETQYF. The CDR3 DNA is TGTGCCTGGAATGGGGCAGGGGGGAACCAAGAGACCCAGTACTTC.

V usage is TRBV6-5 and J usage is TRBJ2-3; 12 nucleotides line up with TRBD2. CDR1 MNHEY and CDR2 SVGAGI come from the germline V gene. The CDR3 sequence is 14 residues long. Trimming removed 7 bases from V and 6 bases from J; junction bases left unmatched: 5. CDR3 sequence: CASKTSGGADTQYF. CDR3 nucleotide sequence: TGTGCCAGCAAGACTAGCGGGGGTGCGGATACGCAGTATTTT.

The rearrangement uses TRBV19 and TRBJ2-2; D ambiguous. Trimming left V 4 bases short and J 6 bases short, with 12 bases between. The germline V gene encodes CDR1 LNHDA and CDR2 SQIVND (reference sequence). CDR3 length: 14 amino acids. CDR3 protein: CASSTHSPPGELFF. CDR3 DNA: TGTGCCAGTAGTACCCACTCCCCCCCCGGGGAGCTGTTTTTT.